The present entry profiles one TCR beta chain with its context. Its antigen is undetermined. The junction had 10 bases not matched to a gene; V was cut back by 3 bases and J by 7 bases. In germline, CDR1 is ENHRY, CDR2 SYGVKD. The CDR3 is made up of 15 amino acids. TCRdb keeps only in-frame clones here, not all; method: immunoSEQ multiplex PCR. The sample includes about 32,000 clones, roughly 90% of them seen just once. Described time point: time of PML onset. These data are taken from a study of multiple sclerosis patients with progressive multifocal leukoencephalopathy. Whole-study results and caveats: Most PML patients had lower entropy, suggesting less diverse TRB repertoires.

This chain connects TRBV10-3 to TRBJ2-7; 9 nucleotides match TRBD2. This sequence was found in a woman in her thirties or forties with progressive multifocal leukoencephalopathy. Here the sequenced sample was PBMCs, taken from a patient treated with natalizumab. The chain's CDR3 is CAISDPGLAVREQYF. The CDR3 nucleotides read TGTGCCATCAGTGATCCGGGACTAGCAGTAAGGGAGCAGTACTTC.